Included here is one TCR beta chain sequence, with context. There are many counts of this clonotype. The specificity of this receptor is unknown. The input lacks base qualities; no much larger clone sits a single base away. The source of the sample is a study of neurological immune-mediated disorders (dated by TCRdb to the late 2010s). For the wider study: The study compared peripheral blood TCR-beta repertoires of HTLV-I-associated myelopathy (HAM/TSP) patients, multiple sclerosis patients and healthy controls using UMI-based sequencing. The 95 to 120 TCR-beta libraries covered PBMC samples along with longitudinal samples, technical triplicates, and paired sorted CD4+ and CD8+ T-cell subsets. Of the approximately 70 subjects in the cohort, about 14 were HAM/TSP patients, some 34 were multiple sclerosis patients, and some 20 were healthy controls. Longitudinal HAM/TSP and healthy donors were sampled at 3 time-points each (roughly 3-40 month intervals).

The sample's time point label, decoded: longitudinal time-point 3. For unsorted PBMC libraries, 2 million PBMCs were used after storage in RNAlater at -80 degrees C until RNA extraction. Peripheral blood was subjected to Ficoll-Hypaque density gradient centrifugation to isolate PBMCs, which were then cryopreserved in liquid nitrogen. cDNA was synthesized by template-switch 5'RACE using a primer with a 10-nucleotide random unique molecular identifier that tagged each TCR transcript. Every sequencing run covered 15-18 subjects and yielded more than 180 million TCR-beta sequences. The RNeasy kit was used for extraction of total RNA. The KAPA Real-time Library Amplification kit was used to amplify TCR-beta VDJ regions with primers targeting the TCR constant region and the 5'RACE anchor. Sample indexes and Illumina adaptors were added in a first PCR, after which library yield was increased in a second PCR. The roughly 650 bp TCR product was size-selected on a 2% E-gel SizeSelection system after Ampure bead purification. Before pooling, library quality was assessed on a Bioanalyzer, concentration was determined with Qubit, and library quantification was performed with the Kapa Library Quantification kit. An Illumina HiSeq 2500 was used to sequence the libraries paired-end at 2 x 150 bp. To increase sequence diversity, roughly 24-32% phiX was spiked into each library pool. In the authors' own workflow: Quality-filtered reads were processed with the UMI-based MiGEC pipeline, which removed over 75% of raw TCR sequences during error correction. IMGT germline references were used for alignment of VDJ genes, and clonotypes were defined by a unique CDR3 amino acid sequence together with V-J genes. Clonal expansion, Shannon diversity, and CDR3 relatedness (CalcPairwiseDistances, ClusterSamples) were evaluated with VDJtools, and phylogenetic trees were built with CLCbio workbench. A clone was classed as expanded if it had 8 or more unique UMIs, a cutoff based on coefficient-of-variation modelling across technical triplicates. In-frame beta chains were kept once TCRdb had trimmed the public reads at Q25 with fastp and called clones with MiXCR. Merged by CDR3 protein, the rows form single entries marked with the most common genes and DNA. The V and J calls, along with clone size, are taken from TCRdb and not from the paper's own processing. The sample includes over 90,000 distinct CDR3 sequences, with about a tenth observed a single time. The top ten constitute around 3.1% of the sample.

The CDR3, from cysteine to phenylalanine, totals 15 residues. The sequence is cut down to CDR3 DNA, 45 bases in frame from base 1. V was cut back by 1 base and J by 4 bases, leaving a gap of 14 bases between them. The germline V gene provides CDR1 SGHRS and CDR2 YFSETQ. The research as a whole found: No identical CDR3 amino acid sequences were shared among expanded clones across subjects, suggesting private TCR-beta repertoires in all groups. TCR clonal expansion was highest in HAM/TSP patients and lowest in MS patients, with MS patients falling below even healthy controls.

This receptor was obtained from a female donor with HTLV-1-associated myelopathy (HAM/TSP). Recombination connected TRBV5-1 to TRBJ1-2, with the D gene not clear enough to name. Sequenced material: PBMCs. The CDR3 in this case is CASSLQAEAVYGYTF. The nucleotide sequence is TGCGCCAGCAGCTTGCAGGCAGAAGCCGTCTATGGCTACACCTTC.